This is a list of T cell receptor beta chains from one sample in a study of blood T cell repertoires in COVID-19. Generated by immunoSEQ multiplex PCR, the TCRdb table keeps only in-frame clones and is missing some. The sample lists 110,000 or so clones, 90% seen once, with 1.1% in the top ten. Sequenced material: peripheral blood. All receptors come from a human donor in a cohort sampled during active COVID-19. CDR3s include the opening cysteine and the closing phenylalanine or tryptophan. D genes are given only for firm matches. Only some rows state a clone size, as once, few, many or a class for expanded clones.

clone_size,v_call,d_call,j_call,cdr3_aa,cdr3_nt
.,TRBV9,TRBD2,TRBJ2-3,CASSVEGGALSTDTQYF,TGTGCCAGCAGCGTAGAGGGAGGGGCCCTAAGCACAGATACGCAGTATTTT
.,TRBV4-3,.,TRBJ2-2,CASSQVLGTGELFF,TGCGCCAGCAGCCAAGTCCTCGGGACCGGGGAGCTGTTTTTT
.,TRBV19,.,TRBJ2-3,CASSLSRGTDTQYF,TGTGCCAGTAGTCTTTCCAGGGGCACAGATACGCAGTATTTT
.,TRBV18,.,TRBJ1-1,CASSSGRANTEAFF,TGTGCCAGCTCCTCCGGGAGGGCGAACACTGAAGCTTTCTTT
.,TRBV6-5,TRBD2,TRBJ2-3,CASTQAGRGTDTQYF,TGTGCCAGCACGCAAGCGGGGCGGGGCACAGATACGCAGTATTTT
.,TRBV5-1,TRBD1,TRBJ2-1,CASSGGQGNNEQFF,TGCGCCAGCAGCGGAGGACAGGGGAACAATGAGCAGTTCTTC
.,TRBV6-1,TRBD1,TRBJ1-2,CASSVGGGGIGYGYTF,TGTGCCAGCAGTGTTGGAGGGGGCGGGATAGGCTATGGCTACACCTTC
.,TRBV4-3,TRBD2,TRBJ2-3,CASSQEPAGLTDTQYF,TGCGCCAGCAGCCAAGAACCAGCGGGGCTCACAGATACGCAGTATTTT
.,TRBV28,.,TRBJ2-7,CASSLLQGSYEQYF,TGTGCCAGCAGCCTCTTACAGGGTTCCTACGAGCAGTACTTC
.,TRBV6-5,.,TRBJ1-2,CASNPDGNYGYTF,TGTGCCAGCAACCCTGACGGGAACTATGGCTACACCTTC
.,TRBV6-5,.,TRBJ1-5,CASRAARQPQHF,TGTGCCAGCAGGGCGGCTCGGCAGCCCCAGCATTTT
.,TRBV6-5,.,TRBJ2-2,CASSYDSPGELFF,TGTGCCAGCAGTTACGACAGTCCCGGGGAGCTGTTTTTT
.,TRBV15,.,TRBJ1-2,CATSRAGTDYNGYTF,TGTGCCACCAGCAGAGCGGGTACGGATTACAATGGCTACACCTTC
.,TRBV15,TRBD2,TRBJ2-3,CATSSDLIRGLAGGEGGGTDTQYF,TGTGCCACCAGCAGCGACCTTATTAGGGGACTAGCGGGAGGCGAGGGGGGGGGCACAGATACGCAGTATTTT
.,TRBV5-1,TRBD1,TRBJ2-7,CASSYRTGLSEQYF,TGCGCCAGCAGCTATCGGACAGGGTTAAGCGAGCAGTACTTC
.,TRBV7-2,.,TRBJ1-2,CASSTDYAGYGYTF,TGTGCCAGCAGCACCGACTACGCCGGCTATGGCTACACCTTC
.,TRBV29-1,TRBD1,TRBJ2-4,CSVELSGGQRLLAKNIQYF,TGCAGCGTTGAACTCTCTGGGGGACAGCGGCTCCTAGCCAAAAACATTCAGTACTTC
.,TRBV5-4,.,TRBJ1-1,CASSNSFPRNTEAFF,TGTGCCAGCAGCAACAGTTTCCCACGGAACACTGAAGCTTTCTTT
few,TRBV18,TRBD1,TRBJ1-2,CASSPTTTGTGNVNGYTF,TGTGCCAGCTCACCGACAACGACAGGGACCGGGAACGTTAATGGCTACACCTTC
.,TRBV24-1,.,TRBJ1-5,CATSQGGQPQHF,TGTGCCACGTCTCAGGGAGGTCAGCCCCAGCATTTT
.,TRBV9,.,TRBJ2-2,CASSVALLNTGELFF,TGTGCCAGCAGCGTAGCTCTACTTAACACCGGGGAGCTGTTTTTT
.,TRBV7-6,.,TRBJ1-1,CASSPRTGHLNTEAFF,TGTGCCAGCAGCCCTAGGACGGGACACTTGAACACTGAAGCTTTCTTT
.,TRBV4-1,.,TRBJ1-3,CASSQGDTGNTIYF,TGCGCCAGCAGCCAGGGGGACACTGGAAACACCATATATTTT
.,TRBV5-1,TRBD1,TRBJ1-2,CASSYTGVDYGYTF,TGCGCCAGCAGCTACACAGGGGTAGACTATGGCTACACCTTC
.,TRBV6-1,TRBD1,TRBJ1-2,CASSERQGPISGYTF,TGTGCCAGCAGTGAACGACAGGGACCAATAAGTGGCTACACCTTC
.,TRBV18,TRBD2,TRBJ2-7,CASSPGTSGLSSYEQYF,TGTGCCAGCTCACCAGGGACTAGCGGGTTAAGCTCCTACGAGCAGTACTTC
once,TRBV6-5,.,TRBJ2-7,CASSPAGRSYEQYF,TGTGCCAGCAGTCCAGCCGGGAGATCCTACGAGCAGTACTTC
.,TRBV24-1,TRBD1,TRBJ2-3,CATSAATGATDTQYF,TGTGCCACCAGTGCTGCGACAGGGGCCACAGATACGCAGTATTTT
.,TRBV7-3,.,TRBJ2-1,CASSPRSGNYNEQFF,TGTGCCAGCAGCCCCAGGTCGGGGAACTACAATGAGCAGTTCTTC
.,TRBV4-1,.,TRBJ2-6,CASSQDPMGGSGGANVLTF,TGCGCCAGCAGCCAAGACCCAATGGGTGGGTCCGGGGGGGCCAACGTCCTGACTTTC
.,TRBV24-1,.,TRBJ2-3,CATGSGQVTDTQYF,TGTGCCACCGGAAGCGGGCAGGTTACAGATACGCAGTATTTT
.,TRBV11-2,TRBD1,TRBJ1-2,CASSAWDRAGYGYTF,TGTGCCAGCAGCGCTTGGGACAGGGCCGGCTATGGCTACACCTTC
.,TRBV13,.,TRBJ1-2,CASTTRAVNYGYTF,TGTGCCAGCACCACGAGGGCGGTGAACTATGGCTACACCTTC
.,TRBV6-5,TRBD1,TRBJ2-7,CASSLGQASYEQYF,TGTGCCAGCAGTCTGGGACAGGCCTCCTACGAGCAGTACTTC
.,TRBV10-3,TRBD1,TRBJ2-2,CATRGQGDTGELFF,TGTGCCACAAGGGGACAGGGCGACACCGGGGAGCTGTTTTTT
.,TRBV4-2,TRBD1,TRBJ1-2,CASSPSGTAYGYTF,TGTGCCAGCAGCCCGTCCGGGACAGCGTATGGCTACACCTTC
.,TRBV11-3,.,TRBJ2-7,CASSLVLGQPYEQYF,TGTGCCAGCAGCTTAGTACTCGGACAGCCCTACGAGCAGTACTTC